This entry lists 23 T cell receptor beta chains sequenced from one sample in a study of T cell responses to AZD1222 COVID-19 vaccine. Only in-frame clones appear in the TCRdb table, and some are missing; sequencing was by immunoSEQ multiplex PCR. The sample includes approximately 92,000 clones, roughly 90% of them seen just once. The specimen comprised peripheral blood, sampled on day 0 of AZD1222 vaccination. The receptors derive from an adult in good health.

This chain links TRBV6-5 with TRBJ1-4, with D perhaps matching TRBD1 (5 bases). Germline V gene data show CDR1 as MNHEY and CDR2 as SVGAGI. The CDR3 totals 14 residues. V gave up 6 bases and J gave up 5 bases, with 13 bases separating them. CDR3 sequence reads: CASRRDGLNEKLFF. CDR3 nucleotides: TGTGCCAGCAGGAGGGACGGACTAAATGAAAAACTGTTTTTT.

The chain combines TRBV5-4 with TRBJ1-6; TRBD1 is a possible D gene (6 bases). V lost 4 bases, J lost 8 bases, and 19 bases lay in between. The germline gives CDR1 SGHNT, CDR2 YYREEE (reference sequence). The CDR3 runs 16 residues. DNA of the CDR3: TGTGCCAGCAGCCCGGAAGCAGGGGCGCGGCATTCACCCCTCCACTTT. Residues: CASSPEAGARHSPLHF. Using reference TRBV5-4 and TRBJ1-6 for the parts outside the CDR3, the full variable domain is ETGVTQSPTHLIKTRGQQVTLRCSSQSGHNTVSWYQQALGQGPQFIFQYYREEENGRGNFPPRFSGLQFPNYSSELNVNALELDDSALYLCASSPEAGARHSPLHFGNGTRLTVT.

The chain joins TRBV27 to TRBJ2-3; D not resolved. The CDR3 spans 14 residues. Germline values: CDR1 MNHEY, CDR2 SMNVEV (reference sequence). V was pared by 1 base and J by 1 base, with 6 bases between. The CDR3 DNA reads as TGTGCCAGCAGTTTATATTGGGGCACAGATACGCAGTATTTT. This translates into CASSLYWGTDTQYF.

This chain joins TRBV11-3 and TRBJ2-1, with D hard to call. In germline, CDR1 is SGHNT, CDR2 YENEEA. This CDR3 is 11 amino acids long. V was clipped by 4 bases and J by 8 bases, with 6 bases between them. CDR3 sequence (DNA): TGTGCCAGCAGCTACTTTGATGAGCAGTTCTTC. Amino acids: CASSYFDEQFF.

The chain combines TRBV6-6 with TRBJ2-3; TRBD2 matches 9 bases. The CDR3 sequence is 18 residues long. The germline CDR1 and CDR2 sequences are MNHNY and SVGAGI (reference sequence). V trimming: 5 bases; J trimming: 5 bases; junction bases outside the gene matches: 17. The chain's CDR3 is CASSPGGRRRGGRDTQYF. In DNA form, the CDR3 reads TGTGCCAGCAGTCCGGGTGGGCGAAGGCGGGGGGGCCGAGATACGCAGTATTTT.

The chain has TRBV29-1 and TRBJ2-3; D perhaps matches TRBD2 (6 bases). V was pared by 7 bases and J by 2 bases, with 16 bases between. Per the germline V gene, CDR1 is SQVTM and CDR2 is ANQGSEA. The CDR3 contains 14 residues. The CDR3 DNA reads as TGCAGCGCCAAAAAGGGACTGTACACAGATACGCAGTATTTT. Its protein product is CSAKKGLYTDTQYF.

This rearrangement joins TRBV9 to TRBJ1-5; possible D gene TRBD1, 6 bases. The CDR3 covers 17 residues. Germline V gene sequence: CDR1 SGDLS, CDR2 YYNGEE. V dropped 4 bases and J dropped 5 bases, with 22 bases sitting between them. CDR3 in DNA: TGTGCCAGCAGCATAGCCCCAGGGGACCCCAGTGATCAGCCCCAGCATTTT. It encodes CASSIAPGDPSDQPQHF. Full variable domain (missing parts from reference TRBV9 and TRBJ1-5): DSGVTQTPKHLITATGQRVTLRCSPRSGDLSVYWYQQSLDQGLQFLIQYYNGEERAKGNILERFSAQQFPDLHSELNLSSLELGDSALYFCASSIAPGDPSDQPQHFGDGTRLSIL.

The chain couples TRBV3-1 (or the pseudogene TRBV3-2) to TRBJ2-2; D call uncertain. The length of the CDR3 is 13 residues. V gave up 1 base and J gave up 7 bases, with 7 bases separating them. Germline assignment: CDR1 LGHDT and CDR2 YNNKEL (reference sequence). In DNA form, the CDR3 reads TGTGCCAGCAGCCAAGGTTATAACGGGGAGCTGTTTTTT. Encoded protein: CASSQGYNGELFF.

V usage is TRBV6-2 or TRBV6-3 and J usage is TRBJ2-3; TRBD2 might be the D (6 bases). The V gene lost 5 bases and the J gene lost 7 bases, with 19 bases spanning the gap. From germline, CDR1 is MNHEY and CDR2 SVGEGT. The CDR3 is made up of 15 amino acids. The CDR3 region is CASSRGTTRSHTQYF. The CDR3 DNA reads TGTGCCAGCAGTCGCGGGACCACCCGGTCCCATACGCAGTATTTT.

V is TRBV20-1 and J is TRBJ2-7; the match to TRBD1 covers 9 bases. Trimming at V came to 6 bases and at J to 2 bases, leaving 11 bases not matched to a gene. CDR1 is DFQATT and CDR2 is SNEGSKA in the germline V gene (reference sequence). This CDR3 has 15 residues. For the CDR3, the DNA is TGCAGTGCGAGTGACCAAGGACAGGGGACCTACGAGCAGTACTTC. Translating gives CSASDQGQGTYEQYF.

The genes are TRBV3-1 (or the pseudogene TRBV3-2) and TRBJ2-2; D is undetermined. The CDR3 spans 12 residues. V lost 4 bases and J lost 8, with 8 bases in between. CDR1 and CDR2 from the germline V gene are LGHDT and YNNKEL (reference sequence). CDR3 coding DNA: TGTGCCAGCAGCCCGACATCGGGGGAGCTGTTTTTT. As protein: CASSPTSGELFF.

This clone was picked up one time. Here the CDR3 reads CASSQPGVEVPLHF. The CDR3 coding sequence is TGTGCCAGCAGTCAACCAGGGGTTGAAGTACCCCTCCACTTT. The chain is built from TRBV28 and TRBJ1-6, with TRBD1 as a possible D gene (6 bases). V lost 5 bases to trimming and J lost 12 bases, with 17 bases between them. Germline CDR1 is MDHEN and CDR2 is SYDVKM. There are 14 residues in the CDR3.

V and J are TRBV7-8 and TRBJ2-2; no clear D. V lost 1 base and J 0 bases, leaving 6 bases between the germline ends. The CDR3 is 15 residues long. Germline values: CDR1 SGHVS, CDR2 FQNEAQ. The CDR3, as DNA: TGTGCCAGCAGCTTAGGTCGGACGAACACCGGGGAGCTGTTTTTT. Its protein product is CASSLGRTNTGELFF.

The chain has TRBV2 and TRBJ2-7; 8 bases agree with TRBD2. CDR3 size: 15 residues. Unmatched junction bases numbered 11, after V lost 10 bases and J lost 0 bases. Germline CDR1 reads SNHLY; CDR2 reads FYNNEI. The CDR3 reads CATAIGGTSSYEQYF. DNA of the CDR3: TGTGCCACCGCAATTGGGGGGACTAGCTCCTACGAGCAGTACTTC.

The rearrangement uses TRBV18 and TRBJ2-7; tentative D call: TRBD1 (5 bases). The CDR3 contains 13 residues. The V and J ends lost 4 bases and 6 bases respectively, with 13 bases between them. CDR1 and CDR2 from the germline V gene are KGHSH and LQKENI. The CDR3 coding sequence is TGTGCCAGCTCACTGACAGTCAATGGCGAGCAGTACTTC. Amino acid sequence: CASSLTVNGEQYF.

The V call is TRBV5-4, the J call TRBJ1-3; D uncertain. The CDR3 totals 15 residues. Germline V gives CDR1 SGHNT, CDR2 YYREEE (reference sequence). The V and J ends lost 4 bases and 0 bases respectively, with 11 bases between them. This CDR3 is CASSAGGFSGNTIYF. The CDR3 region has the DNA TGTGCCAGCAGCGCCGGAGGCTTCTCTGGAAACACCATATATTTT.

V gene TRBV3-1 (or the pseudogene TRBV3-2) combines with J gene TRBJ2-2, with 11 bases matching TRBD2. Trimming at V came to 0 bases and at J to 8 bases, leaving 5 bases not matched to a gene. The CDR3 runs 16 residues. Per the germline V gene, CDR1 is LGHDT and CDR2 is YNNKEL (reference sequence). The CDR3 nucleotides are TGTGCCAGCAGCCAAGATAGCGGGGGGGCCTTTGGGGAGCTGTTTTTT. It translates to CASSQDSGGAFGELFF.

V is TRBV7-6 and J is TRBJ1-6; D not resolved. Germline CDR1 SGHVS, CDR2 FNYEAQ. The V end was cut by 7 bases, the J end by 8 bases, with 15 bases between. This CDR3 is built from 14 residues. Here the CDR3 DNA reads TGTGCCAGCACCCCAGGACTCTCCTATTCACCCCTCCACTTT. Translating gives CASTPGLSYSPLHF.

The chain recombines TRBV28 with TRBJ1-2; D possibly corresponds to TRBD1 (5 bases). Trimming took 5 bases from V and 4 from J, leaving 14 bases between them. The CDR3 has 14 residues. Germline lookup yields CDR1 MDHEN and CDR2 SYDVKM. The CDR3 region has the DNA TGTGCCAGCAGTCCTATGACAGTGCCCTATGGCTACACCTTC. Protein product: CASSPMTVPYGYTF.

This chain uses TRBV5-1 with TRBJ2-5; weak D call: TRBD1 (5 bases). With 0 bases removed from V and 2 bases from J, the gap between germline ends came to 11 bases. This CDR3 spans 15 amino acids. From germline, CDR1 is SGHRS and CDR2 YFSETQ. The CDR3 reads CASSLVPGYQETQYF. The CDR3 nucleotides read TGCGCCAGCAGCTTGGTCCCAGGGTATCAAGAGACCCAGTACTTC.

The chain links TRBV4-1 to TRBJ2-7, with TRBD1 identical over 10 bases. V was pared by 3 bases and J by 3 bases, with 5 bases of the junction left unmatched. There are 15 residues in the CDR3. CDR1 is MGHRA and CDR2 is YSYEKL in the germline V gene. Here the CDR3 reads CASSQQTGGYYEQYF. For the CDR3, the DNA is TGCGCCAGCAGCCAGCAGACAGGGGGCTACTACGAGCAGTACTTC.

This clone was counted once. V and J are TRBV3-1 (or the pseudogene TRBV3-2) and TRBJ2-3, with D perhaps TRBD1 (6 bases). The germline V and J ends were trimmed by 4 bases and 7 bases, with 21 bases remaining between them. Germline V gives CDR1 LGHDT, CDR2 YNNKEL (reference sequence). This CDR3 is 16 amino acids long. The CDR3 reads CASSRQMAGVGNTQYF. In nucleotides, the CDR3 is TGTGCCAGCAGCCGGCAAATGGCAGGGGTGGGCAATACGCAGTATTTT.

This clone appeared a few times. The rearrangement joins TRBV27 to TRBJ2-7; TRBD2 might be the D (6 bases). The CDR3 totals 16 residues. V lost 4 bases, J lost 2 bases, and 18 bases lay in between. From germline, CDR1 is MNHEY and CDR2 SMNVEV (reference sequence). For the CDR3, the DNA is TGTGCCAGCAGTTACCGCAGCTGGGGGACTCCCTACGAGCAGTACTTC. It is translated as CASSYRSWGTPYEQYF.